The clone carrying this T cell receptor beta chain occurred once. Germline CDR1 and CDR2: LGHNA and YNFKEQ. The V and J ends lost 4 bases and 2 bases, in that order; junction bases with no gene match: 16. The CDR3 totals 19 residues. This specimen belongs to a study of blood T cell repertoires in COVID-19. Participants had their cohort set by participant-reported clinical history. TCRdb's table, derived via immunoSEQ multiplex PCR, lists solely in-frame clones and lacks some. The data contain some 230,000 clones, 80% to 90% of them singletons. The TCR comes from a woman between 18 and 30 years old in a cohort exposed to, infected with or recovered from COVID-19 (not recorded which). The chain couples TRBV4-2 to TRBJ2-3; TRBD2 matches at 9 bases. Sequenced: PBMCs or T cells enriched from blood (not recorded which). The CDR3 is CASSRGGEVAGVYTDTQYF. CDR3 nucleotides: TGTGCCAGCAGCCGAGGGGGCGAGGTAGCGGGGGTATACACAGATACGCAGTATTTT.